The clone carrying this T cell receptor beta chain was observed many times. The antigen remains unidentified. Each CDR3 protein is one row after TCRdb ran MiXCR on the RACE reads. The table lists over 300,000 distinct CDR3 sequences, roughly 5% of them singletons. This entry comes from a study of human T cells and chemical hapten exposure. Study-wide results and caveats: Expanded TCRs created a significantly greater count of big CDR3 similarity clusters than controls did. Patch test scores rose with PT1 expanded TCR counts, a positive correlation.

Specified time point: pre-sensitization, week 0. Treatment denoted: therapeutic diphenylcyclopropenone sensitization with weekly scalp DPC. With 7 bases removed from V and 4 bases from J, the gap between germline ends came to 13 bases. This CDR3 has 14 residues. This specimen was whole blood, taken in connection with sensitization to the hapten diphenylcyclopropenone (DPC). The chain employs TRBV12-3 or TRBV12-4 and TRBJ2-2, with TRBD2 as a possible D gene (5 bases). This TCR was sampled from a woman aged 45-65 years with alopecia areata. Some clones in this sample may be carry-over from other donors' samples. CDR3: CASTPAGVTGELFF. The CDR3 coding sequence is TGTGCCAGCACCCCGGCGGGTGTCACCGGGGAGCTGTTTTTT.